This T cell receptor beta chain comes out of a study of CD8 T cells in ankylosing spondylitis. Findings and caveats of the study: Ankylosing spondylitis blood seemed to carry a telltale TCR beta motif made of fewer than 10 highly homologous variants.

Using its own MiXCR run on the 5' RACE reads, TCRdb lists one record per CDR3 protein. The sample lists around 23,000 distinct CDR3 sequences; around 17% were seen once. The CDR3 sequence is 12 residues long. Trimming stripped 4 bases from V and 9 bases from J, with 10 bases between. This clonotype was seen repeatedly, ten times or more. Its cognate antigen is unknown. Sequencing was done on a sample of blood. This TCR was recovered from a male donor with ankylosing spondylitis or in good health (not recorded which). The chain employs TRBV12-3 or TRBV12-4 and TRBJ2-1; either TRBD1 or TRBD2 may fit D (5 bases each). CDR3 sequence reads: CASSSDSGEQFF. CDR3 sequence (DNA): TGTGCCAGCAGTTCAGACAGCGGTGAGCAGTTCTTC.